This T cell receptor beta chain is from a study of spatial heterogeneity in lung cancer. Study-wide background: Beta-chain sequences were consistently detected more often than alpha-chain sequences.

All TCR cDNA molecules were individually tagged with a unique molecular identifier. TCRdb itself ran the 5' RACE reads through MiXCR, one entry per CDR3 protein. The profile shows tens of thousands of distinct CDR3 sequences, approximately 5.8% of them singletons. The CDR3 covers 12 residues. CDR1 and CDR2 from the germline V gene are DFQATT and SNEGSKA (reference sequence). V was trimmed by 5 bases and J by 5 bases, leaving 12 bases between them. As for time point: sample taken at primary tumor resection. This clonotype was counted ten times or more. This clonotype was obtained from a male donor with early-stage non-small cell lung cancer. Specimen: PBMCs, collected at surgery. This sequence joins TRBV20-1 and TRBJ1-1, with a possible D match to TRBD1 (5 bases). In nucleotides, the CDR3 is TGCAGTGCTGGCGGATGGGGGACTGAAGCTTTCTTT. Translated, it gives CSAGGWGTEAFF.